This T cell receptor beta chain was retrieved from a study of blood T cell repertoires in COVID-19 (dated by TCRdb to about 2020). Notes on the research overall: The collaborator samples originated in the United States, Italy and Spain and spanned the acute and convalescent phases of COVID-19. The dataset comprised deeply sampled blood TCRbeta repertoires from subjects exposed to, actively infected with, or recovered from COVID-19. Where available, HLA class I and class II types were obtained from metadata supplied by the sample provider rather than from assay-based typing. The material from the prospective study consisted of cDNA or gDNA derived from T cells, B-cell-depleted T cells, or PBMCs. A de-identified subject ID, COVID-19 status, age in years and sex were almost always included in the sample metadata. Samples came from the ongoing ImmuneRACE study (first 160 participants) plus 1,254 subjects from 6 global collaborators. The repertoires were released in a freely available public database intended as a resource for research on the immune response to SARS-CoV-2. The full study reports these points: How much clinical and demographic metadata was included differed by source and by participant, and the metadata was provided uncurated.

V is reduced by 7 bases and J by 6 bases, leaving a spacing of 18 bases between them. From the cysteine up to the phenylalanine, the CDR3 has a length of 14 residues. The read is trimmed to its CDR3 DNA, 42 bases read in frame from base 1. Sequences MDHEN (CDR1) and SYDVKM (CDR2) are obtained from the germline V gene. Whole blood was collected in K2EDTA tubes by collaborating institutions according to the institutions' own protocols. For TCRbeta analysis, collaborators shipped samples as frozen whole blood, isolated PBMCs, or DNA extracted from either of those sample types. TCRbeta CDR3 regions were amplified from genomic DNA by means of the immunoSEQ Assay, a bias-controlled multiplex PCR. Per the source publication's procedure: Within the assay, amplification of reference gene primers was used to estimate how many nucleated cells each sample contained. Sequence reads were collapsed and filtered to measure the absolute abundance of every unique TCRbeta CDR3 rearrangement. For each sample, productive Simpson clonality was calculated as the square root of Simpson's diversity index over productive rearrangements. TCRdb retrieved this table from immuneACCESS and kept in-frame rearrangements only. Not all clones are present; in checked studies, unresolved V genes account for under half, and no reason is known for the remainder. V and J calls and clone size are copied from that table; D and trimming were computed from the DNA. This sample comprises a few hundred thousand clones, approximately 85% of them detected only once. Just over 7% of the sample is held by the ten biggest clonotypes.

About this clone: Its antigen remains undetermined. No clone much larger than this one lies a single base away; base qualities are absent.

This clonotype originated in a human donor in a cohort sampled during active COVID-19. Input material: peripheral blood. The rearrangement combines TRBV28 with TRBJ1-1, with TRBD1 tentatively as D gene (6 bases match). Read as DNA, the sequence is TGTGCCAGCATCTCTTCGGGGGGCAGGGCTGAAGCTTTCTTT. The encoded protein is CASISSGGRAEAFF.